These 3 T cell receptor beta chains came from one sample sequenced in a study of vaccination and CD4 T cells after COVID-19. What these receptors recognize is not known. Treatment denoted: 10-day PBMC culture with coronavirus spike peptide pools or control peptides (ViraFEST assay). The study sequenced cultured CD4+ T cell DNA using the Oncomine TCR Beta short-read assay. In TCRdb, the PCR reads were re-called with MiXCR into one record per CDR3 protein. The table includes under 3,500 distinct CDR3 sequences, roughly 22% detected once. The sequenced sample was CD4+ T cells from blood, cultured in vitro, obtained after SARS-CoV-2 vaccination. The receptors originated from a human donor who had recovered from COVID-19.

The chain couples TRBV20-1 to TRBJ2-1; 11 bases align to TRBD2. Germline V gene lookup returns CDR1 DFQATT and CDR2 SNEGSKA (reference sequence). J was trimmed by 5 bases and V by 3 bases; bases with no gene match: 12. The CDR3 totals 17 residues. The CDR3 nucleotides read TGCAGTGCTAGGGCACTAGCGGGGGCCCACACCCACAATGAGCAGTTCTTC. This translates into CSARALAGAHTHNEQFF.

This clonotype was detected only once. Here the CDR3 reads CASRLGQGRETQYF. Written as DNA, the CDR3 is TGCGCCAGCAGACTTGGACAGGGGCGAGAGACCCAGTACTTC. This chain connects TRBV5-1 to TRBJ2-5; 9 bases fit TRBD1. The germline V gene encodes CDR1 SGHRS and CDR2 YFSETQ. This CDR3 is built from 14 residues. V was pared by 5 bases and J by 4 bases, with 6 bases of the junction left unmatched.

By frequency in the sample, this clonotype is medium-sized. The V and J genes are TRBV7-3 and TRBJ1-6; unclear D gene. Trimming shortened V by 5 bases and J by 14 bases, and 16 bases separated the two germline ends. Germline V CDR1 and CDR2: SGHTA, FQGTGA. The CDR3 is 13 amino acids. The CDR3 spells CASSHAREGTLHF. CDR3 bases: TGTGCCAGCAGCCATGCTAGGGAGGGCACCCTCCACTTT.